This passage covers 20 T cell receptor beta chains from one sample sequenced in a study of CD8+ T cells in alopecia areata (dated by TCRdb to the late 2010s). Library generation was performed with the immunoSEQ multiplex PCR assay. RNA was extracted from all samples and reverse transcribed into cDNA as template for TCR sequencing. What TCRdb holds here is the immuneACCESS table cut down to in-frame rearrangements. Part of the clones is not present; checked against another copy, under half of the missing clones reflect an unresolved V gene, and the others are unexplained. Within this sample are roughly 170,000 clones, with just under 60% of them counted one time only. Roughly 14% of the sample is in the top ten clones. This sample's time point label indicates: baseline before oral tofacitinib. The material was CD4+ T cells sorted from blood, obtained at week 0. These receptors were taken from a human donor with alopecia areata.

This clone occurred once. CDR3 residues: CAWPGPSNTEAFF. In DNA, the CDR3 is TGTGCCTGGCCGGGACCATCGAACACTGAAGCTTTCTTT. This chain connects TRBV30 to TRBJ1-1; tentative D call: TRBD1 (5 bases). The length of the CDR3 is 13 residues. The germline V gene encodes CDR1 GTSNPN and CDR2 SVGIG (reference sequence). The V end was cut by 5 bases, the J end by 1 base, with 11 bases between.

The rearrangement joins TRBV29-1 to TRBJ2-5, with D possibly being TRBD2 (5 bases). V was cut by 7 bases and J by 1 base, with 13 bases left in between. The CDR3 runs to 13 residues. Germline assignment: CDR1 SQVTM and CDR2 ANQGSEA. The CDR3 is CSGGLLTQETQYF. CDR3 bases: TGCAGCGGCGGACTGCTCACCCAAGAGACCCAGTACTTC.

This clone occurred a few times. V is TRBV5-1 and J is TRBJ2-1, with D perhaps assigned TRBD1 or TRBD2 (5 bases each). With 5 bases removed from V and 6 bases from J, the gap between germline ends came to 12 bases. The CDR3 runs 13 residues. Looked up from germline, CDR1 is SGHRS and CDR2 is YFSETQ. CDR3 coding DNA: TGCGCCAGCAGTAGGGACCTGGTCAATGAGCAGTTCTTC. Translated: CASSRDLVNEQFF.

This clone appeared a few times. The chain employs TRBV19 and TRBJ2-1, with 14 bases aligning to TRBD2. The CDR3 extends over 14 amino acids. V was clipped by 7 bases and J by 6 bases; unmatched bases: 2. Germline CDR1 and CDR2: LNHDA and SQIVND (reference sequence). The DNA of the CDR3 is TGTGCCAGTACTGGGACTAGCGGGGGCAATGAGCAGTTCTTC. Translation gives CASTGTSGGNEQFF. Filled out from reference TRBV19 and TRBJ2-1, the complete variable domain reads DGGITQSPKYLFRKEGQNVTLSCEQNLNHDAMYWYRQDPGQGLRLIYYSQIVNDFQKGDIAEGYSVSREKKESFPLTVTSAQKNPTAFYLCASTGTSGGNEQFFGPGTRLTVL.

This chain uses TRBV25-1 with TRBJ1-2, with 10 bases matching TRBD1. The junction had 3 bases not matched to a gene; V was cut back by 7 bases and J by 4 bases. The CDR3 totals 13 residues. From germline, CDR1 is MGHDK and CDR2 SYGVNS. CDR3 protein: CASTRTGGYGYTF. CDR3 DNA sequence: TGTGCCAGCACCAGGACAGGGGGCTATGGCTACACCTTC.

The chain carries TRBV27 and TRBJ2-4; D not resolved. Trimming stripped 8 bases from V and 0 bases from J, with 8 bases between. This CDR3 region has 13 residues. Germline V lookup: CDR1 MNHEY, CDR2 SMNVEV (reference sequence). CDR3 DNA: TGTGCCAGCTGTAGTCTAGCCAAAAACATTCAGTACTTC. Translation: CASCSLAKNIQYF.

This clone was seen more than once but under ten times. The CDR3 spells CASSVGSGYGYTF. CDR3 in DNA: TGTGCCAGCAGCGTGGGGTCGGGATATGGCTACACCTTC. The genes are TRBV7-9 and TRBJ1-2; D unclear. The germline V and J ends were trimmed by 5 bases and 5 bases, with 12 bases remaining between them. Per the germline V gene, CDR1 is SEHNR and CDR2 is FQNEAQ (reference sequence). CDR3 length: 13 residues.

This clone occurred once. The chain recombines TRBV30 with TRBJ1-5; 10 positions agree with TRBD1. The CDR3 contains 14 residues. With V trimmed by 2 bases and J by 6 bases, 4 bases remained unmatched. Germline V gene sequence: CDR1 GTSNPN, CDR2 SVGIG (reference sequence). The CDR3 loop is CAWSTGTGVQPQHF. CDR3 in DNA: TGTGCCTGGAGTACGGGGACAGGGGTTCAGCCCCAGCATTTT.

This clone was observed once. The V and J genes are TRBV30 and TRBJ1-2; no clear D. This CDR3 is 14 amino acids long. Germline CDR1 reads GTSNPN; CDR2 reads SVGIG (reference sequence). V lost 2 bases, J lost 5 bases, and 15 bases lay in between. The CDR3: CAWSSDRAAYGYTF. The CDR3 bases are TGTGCCTGGAGTAGTGATAGGGCAGCATATGGCTACACCTTC.

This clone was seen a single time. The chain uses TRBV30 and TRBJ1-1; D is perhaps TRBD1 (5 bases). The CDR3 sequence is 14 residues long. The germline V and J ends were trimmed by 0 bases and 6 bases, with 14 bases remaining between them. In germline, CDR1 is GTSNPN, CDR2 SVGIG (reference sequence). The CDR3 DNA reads TGTGCCTGGAGTGTACGACAGCGGGGTCCTGAAGCTTTCTTT. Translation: CAWSVRQRGPEAFF.

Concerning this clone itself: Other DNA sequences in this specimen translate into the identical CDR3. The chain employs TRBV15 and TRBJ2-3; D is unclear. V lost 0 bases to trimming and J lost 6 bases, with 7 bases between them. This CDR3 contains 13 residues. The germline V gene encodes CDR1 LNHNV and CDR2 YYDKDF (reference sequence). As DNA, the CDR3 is TGTGCCACCAGCAGAGATCCCGGGGATACGCAGTATTTT. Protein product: CATSRDPGDTQYF. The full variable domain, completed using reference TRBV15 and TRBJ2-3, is DAMVIQNPRYQVTQFGKPVTLSCSQTLNHNVMYWYQQKSSQAPKLLFHYYDKDFNNEADTPDNFQSRRPNTSFCFLDIRSPGLGDTAMYLCATSRDPGDTQYFGPGTRLTVL.

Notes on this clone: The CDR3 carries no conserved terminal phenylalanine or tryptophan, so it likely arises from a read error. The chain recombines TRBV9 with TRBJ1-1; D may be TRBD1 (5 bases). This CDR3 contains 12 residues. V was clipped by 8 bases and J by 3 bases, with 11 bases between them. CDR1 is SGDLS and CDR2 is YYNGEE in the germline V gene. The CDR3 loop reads CASRRGDTEAFL. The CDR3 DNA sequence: TGTGCCAGTCGACGAGGGGACACTGAAGCTTTCCTT.

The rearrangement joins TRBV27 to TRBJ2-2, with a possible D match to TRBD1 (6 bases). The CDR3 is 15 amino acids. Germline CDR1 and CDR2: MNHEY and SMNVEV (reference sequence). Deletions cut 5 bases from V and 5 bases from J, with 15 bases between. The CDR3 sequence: CASSTAGTLTGELFF. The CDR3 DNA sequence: TGTGCCAGCAGTACAGCCGGGACACTTACCGGGGAGCTGTTTTTT.

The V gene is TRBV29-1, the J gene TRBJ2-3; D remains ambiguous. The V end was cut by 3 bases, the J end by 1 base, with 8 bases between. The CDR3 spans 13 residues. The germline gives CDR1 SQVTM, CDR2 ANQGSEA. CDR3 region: CSVEFTGTDTQYF. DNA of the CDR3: TGCAGCGTTGAGTTTACAGGCACAGATACGCAGTATTTT.

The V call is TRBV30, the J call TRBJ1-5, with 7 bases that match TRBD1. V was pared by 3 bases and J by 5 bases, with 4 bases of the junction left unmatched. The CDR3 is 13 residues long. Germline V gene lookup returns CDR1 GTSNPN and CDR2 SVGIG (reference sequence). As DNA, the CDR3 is TGTGCCTGGAGCATAACAGGGGATCAGCCCCAGCATTTT. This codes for CAWSITGDQPQHF.

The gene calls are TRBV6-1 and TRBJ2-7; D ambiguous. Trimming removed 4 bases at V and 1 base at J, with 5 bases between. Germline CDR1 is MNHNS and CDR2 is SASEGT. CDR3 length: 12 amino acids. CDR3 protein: CASSALSYEQYF. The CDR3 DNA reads TGTGCCAGCAGTGCGTTGTCCTACGAGCAGTACTTC.

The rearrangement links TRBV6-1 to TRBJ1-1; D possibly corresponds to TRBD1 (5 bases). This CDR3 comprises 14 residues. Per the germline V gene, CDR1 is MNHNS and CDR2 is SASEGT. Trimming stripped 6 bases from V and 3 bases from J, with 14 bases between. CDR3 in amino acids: CASSPDNLHTEAFF. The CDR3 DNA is TGTGCCAGCAGCCCGGACAATCTCCACACTGAAGCTTTCTTT.

CDR3 DNA: TGTGCCAGCAGCTTAGATGGGAGGGGCCTTGAGCAGTTCTTC. Its protein is CASSLDGRGLEQFF. The chain has TRBV11-2 and TRBJ2-1; TRBD2 aligns across 7 bases. Trimming removed 0 bases from V and 9 bases from J; junction bases left unmatched: 5. Per germline, CDR1 SGHAT and CDR2 FQNNGV. The CDR3 has 14 amino acids.

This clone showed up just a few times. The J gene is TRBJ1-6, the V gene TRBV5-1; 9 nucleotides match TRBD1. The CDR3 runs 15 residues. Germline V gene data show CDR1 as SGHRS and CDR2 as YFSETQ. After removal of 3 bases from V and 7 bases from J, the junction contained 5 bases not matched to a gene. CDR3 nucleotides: TGCGCCAGCAGCTGGGGACAGGGCCAGAATTCACCCCTCCACTTT. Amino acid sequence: CASSWGQGQNSPLHF.

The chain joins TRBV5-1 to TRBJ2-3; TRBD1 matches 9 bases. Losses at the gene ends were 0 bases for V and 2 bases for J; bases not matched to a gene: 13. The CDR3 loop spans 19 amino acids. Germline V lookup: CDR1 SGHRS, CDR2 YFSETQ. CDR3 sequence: CASSLADRGDLLNTDTQYF. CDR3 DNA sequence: TGCGCCAGCAGCTTGGCAGACAGGGGGGACCTCCTTAACACAGATACGCAGTATTTT.